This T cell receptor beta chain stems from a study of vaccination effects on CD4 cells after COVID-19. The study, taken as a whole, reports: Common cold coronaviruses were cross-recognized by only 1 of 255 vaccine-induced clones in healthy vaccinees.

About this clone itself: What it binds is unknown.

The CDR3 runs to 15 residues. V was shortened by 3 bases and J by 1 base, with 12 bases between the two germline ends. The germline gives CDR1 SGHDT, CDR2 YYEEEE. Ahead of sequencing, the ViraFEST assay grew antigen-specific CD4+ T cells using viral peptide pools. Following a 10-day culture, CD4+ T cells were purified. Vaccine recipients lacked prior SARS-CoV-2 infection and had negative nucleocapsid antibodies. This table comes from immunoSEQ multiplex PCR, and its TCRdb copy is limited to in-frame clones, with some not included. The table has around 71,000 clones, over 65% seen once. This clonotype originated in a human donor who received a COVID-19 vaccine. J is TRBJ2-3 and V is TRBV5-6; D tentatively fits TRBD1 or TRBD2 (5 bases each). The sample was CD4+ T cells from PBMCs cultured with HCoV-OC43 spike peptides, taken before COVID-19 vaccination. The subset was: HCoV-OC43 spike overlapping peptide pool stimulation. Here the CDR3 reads CASSSTQGGTDTQYF. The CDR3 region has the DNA TGTGCCAGCAGCTCGACTCAGGGAGGCACAGATACGCAGTATTTT.